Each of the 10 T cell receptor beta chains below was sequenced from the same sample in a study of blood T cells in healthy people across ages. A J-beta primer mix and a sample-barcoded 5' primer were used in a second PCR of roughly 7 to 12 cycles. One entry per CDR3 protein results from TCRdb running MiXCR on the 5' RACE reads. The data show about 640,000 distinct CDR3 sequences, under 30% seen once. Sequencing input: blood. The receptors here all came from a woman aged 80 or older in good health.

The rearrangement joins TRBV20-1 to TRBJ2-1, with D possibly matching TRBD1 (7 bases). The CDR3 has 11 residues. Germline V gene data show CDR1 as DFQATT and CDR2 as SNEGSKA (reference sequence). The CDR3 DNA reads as TGCAGGGCGGGACAGCAAGAGACCCAGTTCTTC. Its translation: CRAGQQETQFF.

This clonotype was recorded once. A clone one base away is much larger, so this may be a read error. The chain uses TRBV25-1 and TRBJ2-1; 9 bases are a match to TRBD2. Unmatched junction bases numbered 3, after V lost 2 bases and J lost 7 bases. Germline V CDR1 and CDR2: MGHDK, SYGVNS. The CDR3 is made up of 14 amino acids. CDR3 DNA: TGTGCCAGCAGTGAACTAGCGGGGTGGAATGAGCAGTTCTTC. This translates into CASSELAGWNEQFF.

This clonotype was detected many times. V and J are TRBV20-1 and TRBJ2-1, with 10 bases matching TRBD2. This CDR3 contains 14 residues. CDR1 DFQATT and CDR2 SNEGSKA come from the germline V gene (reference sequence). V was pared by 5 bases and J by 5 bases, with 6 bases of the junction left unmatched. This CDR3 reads CSAFSGGLDNEQFF. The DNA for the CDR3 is TGCAGTGCTTTTAGCGGGGGGCTTGACAATGAGCAGTTCTTC.

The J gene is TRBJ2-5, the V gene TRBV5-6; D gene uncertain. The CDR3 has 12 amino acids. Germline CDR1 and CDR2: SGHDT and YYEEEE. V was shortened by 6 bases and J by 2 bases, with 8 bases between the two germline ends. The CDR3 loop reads CASKKQQETQYF. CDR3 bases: TGTGCCAGCAAGAAACAACAAGAGACCCAGTACTTC.

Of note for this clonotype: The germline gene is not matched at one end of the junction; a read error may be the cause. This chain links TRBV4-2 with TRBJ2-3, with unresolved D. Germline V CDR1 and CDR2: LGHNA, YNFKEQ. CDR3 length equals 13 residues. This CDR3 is CASSPDNTDAQYF. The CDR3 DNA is TGTGCCAGCAGCCCCGACAACACAGATGCGCAGTATTTT.

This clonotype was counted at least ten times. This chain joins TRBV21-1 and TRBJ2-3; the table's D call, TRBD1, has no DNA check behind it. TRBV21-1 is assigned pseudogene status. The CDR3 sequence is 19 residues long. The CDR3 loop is CASIRFSGGPPSSADTQYF. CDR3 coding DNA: TGTGCCAGCATCAGGTTTAGCGGGGGGCCCCCCTCGTCCGCAGATACGCAGTATTTT.

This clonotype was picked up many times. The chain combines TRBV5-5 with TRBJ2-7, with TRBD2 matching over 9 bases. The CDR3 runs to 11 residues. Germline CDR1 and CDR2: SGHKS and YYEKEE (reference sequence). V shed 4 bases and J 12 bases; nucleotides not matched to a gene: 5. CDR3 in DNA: TGTGCCAGCAGCCCGGGACTAGCCTCGTACTTC. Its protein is CASSPGLASYF.

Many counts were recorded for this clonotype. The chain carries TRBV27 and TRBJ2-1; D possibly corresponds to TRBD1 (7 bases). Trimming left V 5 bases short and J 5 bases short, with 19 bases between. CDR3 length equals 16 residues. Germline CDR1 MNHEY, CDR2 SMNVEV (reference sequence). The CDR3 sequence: CASSPIRGTADNEQFF. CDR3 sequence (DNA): TGTGCCAGCAGTCCGATCCGGGGGACAGCCGACAATGAGCAGTTCTTC.

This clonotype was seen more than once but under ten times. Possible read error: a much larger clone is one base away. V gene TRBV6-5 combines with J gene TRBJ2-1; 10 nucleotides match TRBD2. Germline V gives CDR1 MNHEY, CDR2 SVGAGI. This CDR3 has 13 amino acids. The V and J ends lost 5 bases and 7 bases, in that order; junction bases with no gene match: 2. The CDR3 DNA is TGTGCCAGCAGTCCAGCGGGGGGGAATGAGCAGTTCTTC. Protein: CASSPAGGNEQFF.

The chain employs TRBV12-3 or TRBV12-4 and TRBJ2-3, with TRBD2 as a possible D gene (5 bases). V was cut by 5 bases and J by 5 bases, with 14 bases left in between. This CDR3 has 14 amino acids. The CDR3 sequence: CASSLGVRKDTQYF. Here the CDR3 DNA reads TGTGCCAGCAGTCTGGGAGTGAGGAAAGATACGCAGTATTTT.